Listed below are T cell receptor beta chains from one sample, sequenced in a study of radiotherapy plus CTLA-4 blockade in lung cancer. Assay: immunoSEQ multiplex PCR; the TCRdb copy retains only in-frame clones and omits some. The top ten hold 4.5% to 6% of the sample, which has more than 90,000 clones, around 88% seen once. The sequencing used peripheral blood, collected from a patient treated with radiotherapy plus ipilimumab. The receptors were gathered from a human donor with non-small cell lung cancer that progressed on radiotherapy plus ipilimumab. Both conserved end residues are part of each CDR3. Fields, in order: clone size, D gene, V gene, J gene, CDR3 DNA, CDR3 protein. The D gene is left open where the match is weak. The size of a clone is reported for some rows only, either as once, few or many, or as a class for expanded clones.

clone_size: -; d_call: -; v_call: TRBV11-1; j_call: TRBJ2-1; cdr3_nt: TGTGCCAGCAGCTTCGGTGGCGGGGCCTACAATGAGCAGTTCTTC; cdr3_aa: CASSFGGGAYNEQFF
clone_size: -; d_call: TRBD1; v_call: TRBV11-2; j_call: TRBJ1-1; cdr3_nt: TGTGCCAGCAGCGACAGGGGTGAAGCTTTCTTT; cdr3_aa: CASSDRGEAFF
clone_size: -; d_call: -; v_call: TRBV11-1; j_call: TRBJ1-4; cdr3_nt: TGTGCCAGCAGCTTAGCGACGAATGAAAAACTGTTTTTT; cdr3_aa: CASSLATNEKLFF
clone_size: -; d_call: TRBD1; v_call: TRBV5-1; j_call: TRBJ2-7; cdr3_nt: TGCGCCAGCAGTTTCAGTCTGGGACAGAGCGGATCCTACGAGCAGTACTTC; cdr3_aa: CASSFSLGQSGSYEQYF
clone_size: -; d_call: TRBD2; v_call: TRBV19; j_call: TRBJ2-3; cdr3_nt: TGTGCCAGTAGTATAGATGGGCGAACTAGCGGGAGGGCCACAGATACGCAGTATTTT; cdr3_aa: CASSIDGRTSGRATDTQYF
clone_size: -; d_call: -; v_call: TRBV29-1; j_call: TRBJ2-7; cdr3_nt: TGCAGCGTGGAGGCCGACTACGAGCAGTACTTC; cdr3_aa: CSVEADYEQYF
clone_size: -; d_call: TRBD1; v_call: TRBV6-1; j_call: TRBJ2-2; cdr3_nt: TGTGCCAGCAGTGAGACCAGGGGGCGCGTAAATACCGGGGAGCTGTTTTTT; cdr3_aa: CASSETRGRVNTGELFF
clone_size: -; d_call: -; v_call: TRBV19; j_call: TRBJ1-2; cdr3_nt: TGTGCCGGTAGTATAGTCGCACAGGGAGGCAACTATGGCTACACCTTC; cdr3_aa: CAGSIVAQGGNYGYTF
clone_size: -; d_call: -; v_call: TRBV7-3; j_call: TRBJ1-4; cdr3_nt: TGTGCCAGCAGCTTCCGGACGTTGACCAGAAAACTGTTTTTT; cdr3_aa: CASSFRTLTRKLFF
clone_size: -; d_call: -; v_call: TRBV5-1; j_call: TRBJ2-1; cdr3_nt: TGCGCCAGCAGCTCCGTTGATTACAATGAGCAGTTCTTC; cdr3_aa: CASSSVDYNEQFF
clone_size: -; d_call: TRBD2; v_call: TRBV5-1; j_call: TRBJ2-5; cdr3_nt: TGCGCCAGCAGTCCTGGGACTAGGCAAGAGACCCAGTACTTC; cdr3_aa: CASSPGTRQETQYF
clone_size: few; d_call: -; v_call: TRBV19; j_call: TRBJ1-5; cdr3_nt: TGTGCCAGTAGGGCCCAAAATCAGCCCCAGCATTTT; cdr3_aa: CASRAQNQPQHF
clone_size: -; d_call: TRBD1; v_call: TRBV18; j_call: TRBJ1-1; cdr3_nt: TGTGCCAGCTCACCGGGGACAGGAGCGAACACTGAAGCTTTCTTT; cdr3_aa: CASSPGTGANTEAFF
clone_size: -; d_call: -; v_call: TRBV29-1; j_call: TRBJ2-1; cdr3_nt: TGCAGCGTTTCTCGGGACGGGACCCAGTTCTTC; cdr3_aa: CSVSRDGTQFF